This T cell receptor (beta chain) was recorded in a study of long-term antiretroviral therapy in people with HIV. Whole-study findings and limits: There were no data on ART adherence, viral resistance or therapy changes, a gap that limits inferences about post-ART repertoire changes. Despite increasing after ART, diversity remained lower than that of transplant donor controls.

At survey level, the immunoSEQ assay was run in its v3.0 version. The protocol was immunoSEQ multiplex PCR, while the TCRdb copy is restricted to in-frame clones and leaves out a portion. The table records tens of thousands of clones, 65% to 90% of them present only once. As for this clone: Its target is not known.

Between the trimmed V and J ends, which lost 6 bases and 6 bases, there was a span of 12 bases. The CDR3 sequence is 11 residues long. The V gene's germline CDR1 is DFQATT and CDR2 SNEGSKA (reference sequence). Cryopreserved PBMC samples of about 0.95-10 million cells were used for DNA extraction. The V gene is TRBV20-1, the J gene TRBJ2-7; no clear D. The source material was unsorted PBMCs, sampled 0.3 years after starting antiretroviral therapy. The clonotype was recovered from a man younger than 30 with HIV. The CDR3 here is CSAPGGGEQYF. In DNA, the CDR3 is TGCAGTGCCCCAGGCGGTGGCGAGCAGTACTTC.